This is a list of T cell receptor beta chains from one sample in a study of blood T cell repertoires in COVID-19. Profiled with immunoSEQ multiplex PCR; TCRdb holds only in-frame clones, not every one. The sample holds approximately 230,000 clones, almost 90% seen once. Material for sequencing was peripheral blood. The origin of the receptors is a man older than 75 with acute or convalescent COVID-19. CDR3s include the opening cysteine and the closing phenylalanine or tryptophan. D genes are given only for firm matches. The size entry is marked missing in some rows and otherwise reads once, few, many or a size class.

CDR3aa: CATDPGQGPYNEQFF; CDR3nt: TGTGCCACCGACCCGGGACAGGGACCCTACAATGAGCAGTTCTTC; abundance: .; v_gene: TRBV10-3; d_gene: TRBD1; j_gene: TRBJ2-1
CDR3aa: CASSQIQGEGEQFF; CDR3nt: TGCGCCAGCAGCCAAATACAGGGTGAGGGTGAGCAGTTCTTC; abundance: once; v_gene: TRBV5-1; d_gene: .; j_gene: TRBJ2-1
CDR3aa: CSAGGQGAGQPQHF; CDR3nt: TGCAGCGCGGGGGGACAGGGGGCAGGGCAGCCCCAGCATTTT; abundance: .; v_gene: TRBV29-1; d_gene: TRBD1; j_gene: TRBJ1-5
CDR3aa: CASSINGRETQYF; CDR3nt: TGTGCCAGTAGTATCAACGGTCGGGAGACCCAGTACTTC; abundance: .; v_gene: TRBV19; d_gene: .; j_gene: TRBJ2-5
CDR3aa: CASSPLAGQGSGYGYTF; CDR3nt: TGTGCCAGCAGCCCTTTAGCGGGACAGGGTTCGGGCTATGGCTACACCTTC; abundance: .; v_gene: TRBV7-2; d_gene: TRBD1; j_gene: TRBJ1-2
CDR3aa: CASSRIRGGPNNEQFF; CDR3nt: TGTGCCAGCAGCCGCATACGGGGGGGCCCGAACAATGAGCAGTTCTTC; abundance: .; v_gene: TRBV3-1/TRBV3-2; d_gene: TRBD2; j_gene: TRBJ2-1
CDR3aa: CASSPQWRIISYNEQFF; CDR3nt: TGTGCCAGTAGTCCCCAATGGCGGATAATCTCCTACAATGAGCAGTTCTTC; abundance: .; v_gene: TRBV19; d_gene: .; j_gene: TRBJ2-1
CDR3aa: CASSPKAGGRNIQYF; CDR3nt: TGTGCCAGCAGCCCCAAGGCAGGGGGCAGAAACATTCAGTACTTC; abundance: .; v_gene: TRBV7-8; d_gene: TRBD1; j_gene: TRBJ2-4
CDR3aa: CASSLHGYGYTF; CDR3nt: TGTGCCAGCAGCTTACACGGCTATGGCTACACCTTC; abundance: .; v_gene: TRBV7-9; d_gene: .; j_gene: TRBJ1-2
CDR3aa: CASSHLGQGRQPQHF; CDR3nt: TGCGCCAGCAGCCACCTAGGACAGGGGCGGCAGCCCCAGCATTTT; abundance: .; v_gene: TRBV4-1; d_gene: TRBD1; j_gene: TRBJ1-5
CDR3aa: CASSQDHRGLLDTEAFF; CDR3nt: TGTGCCAGCAGCCAAGATCACAGGGGGCTATTGGACACTGAAGCTTTCTTT; abundance: .; v_gene: TRBV14; d_gene: TRBD1; j_gene: TRBJ1-1
CDR3aa: CASSLGHNEAFF; CDR3nt: TGCGCCAGCAGCTTAGGACATAATGAAGCTTTCTTT; abundance: .; v_gene: TRBV5-1; d_gene: .; j_gene: TRBJ1-1
CDR3aa: CASSQDWPDTEAFF; CDR3nt: TGTGCCAGCAGCCAAGATTGGCCAGACACTGAAGCTTTCTTT; abundance: .; v_gene: TRBV3-1/TRBV3-2; d_gene: .; j_gene: TRBJ1-1
CDR3aa: CASERDRVNYGYTF; CDR3nt: TGTGCCAGCGAAAGGGACAGAGTGAACTATGGCTACACCTTC; abundance: .; v_gene: TRBV2; d_gene: TRBD1; j_gene: TRBJ1-2
CDR3aa: CASSHLGRGGSTDTQYF; CDR3nt: TGTGCCAGCAGCCATCTCGGTAGGGGAGGGAGCACAGATACGCAGTATTTT; abundance: .; v_gene: TRBV14; d_gene: TRBD2; j_gene: TRBJ2-3
CDR3aa: CASVLAEQETQYF; CDR3nt: TGTGCCAGCGTACTAGCGGAACAAGAGACCCAGTACTTC; abundance: .; v_gene: TRBV28; d_gene: TRBD2; j_gene: TRBJ2-5
CDR3aa: CASSESYTYSPLHF; CDR3nt: TGCGCCAGCAGTGAGTCATACACCTATTCACCCCTCCACTTT; abundance: .; v_gene: TRBV10-2; d_gene: .; j_gene: TRBJ1-6
CDR3aa: CASSKLQGEQFF; CDR3nt: TGTGCCAGCAGTAAACTTCAGGGAGAGCAGTTCTTC; abundance: .; v_gene: TRBV6-5; d_gene: .; j_gene: TRBJ2-1
CDR3aa: CASSDTGVGTDTQYF; CDR3nt: TGTGCCAGCAGTGACACAGGGGTGGGCACAGATACGCAGTATTTT; abundance: .; v_gene: TRBV2; d_gene: TRBD1; j_gene: TRBJ2-3
CDR3aa: CAIQGASNYGYTF; CDR3nt: TGTGCCATCCAGGGGGCATCTAACTATGGCTACACCTTC; abundance: .; v_gene: TRBV12-3/TRBV12-4; d_gene: TRBD1; j_gene: TRBJ1-2
CDR3aa: CASSIEPEEGTQYF; CDR3nt: TGTGCCAGTAGTATAGAGCCGGAGGAGGGTACGCAGTATTTT; abundance: .; v_gene: TRBV19; d_gene: .; j_gene: TRBJ2-3
CDR3aa: CASSLGSGQGAKEQFF; CDR3nt: TGTGCCAGCAGCTTAGGTTCGGGACAGGGGGCGAAGGAGCAGTTCTTC; abundance: .; v_gene: TRBV7-2; d_gene: TRBD1; j_gene: TRBJ2-1
CDR3aa: CASSLTGLGNEQFF; CDR3nt: TGCGCCAGCAGCTTGACTGGACTAGGCAATGAGCAGTTCTTC; abundance: .; v_gene: TRBV5-1; d_gene: TRBD2; j_gene: TRBJ2-1
CDR3aa: CASSSPTDRPRSYNEQFF; CDR3nt: TGTGCCAGCAGTTCTCCAACTGATAGACCTAGGTCCTACAATGAGCAGTTCTTC; abundance: .; v_gene: TRBV27; d_gene: .; j_gene: TRBJ2-1
CDR3aa: CASSLLPLNTEAFF; CDR3nt: TGTGCCAGCAGCCTACTCCCCTTGAACACTGAAGCTTTCTTT; abundance: .; v_gene: TRBV7-2; d_gene: .; j_gene: TRBJ1-1